The TCR beta chain under discussion was sequenced for a study of blood T cell repertoires in COVID-19. Study as a whole: Specimens from acute and convalescent COVID-19 originated in the United States, Italy and Spain. T cells, B-cell-depleted T cells, or PBMCs supplied cDNA or gDNA.

Generated by immunoSEQ multiplex PCR, the TCRdb table keeps only in-frame clones and is missing some. The data contain around 58,000 clones, roughly 80% of them seen just once; the ten biggest clones take up 3.5% to 4%. All enrollees were roughly 18 to 90 years old and from roughly 26 US areas. In assigning cohorts, the study relied on participant-reported clinical history. Germline V CDR1 and CDR2: MDHEN, SYDVKM. J lost 4 bases, V lost 8 bases, and 9 bases had no gene match. This CDR3 contains 14 residues. This receptor was taken from a woman aged 40 to 50 with acute COVID-19. Sample: PBMCs or T cells enriched from blood (not recorded which). This rearrangement joins TRBV28 to TRBJ1-1; the match to TRBD1 covers 8 bases. The CDR3 sequence: CASGYRGKGTEAFF. The CDR3, as DNA: TGTGCCAGCGGATACAGGGGGAAGGGCACTGAAGCTTTCTTT.